This T cell receptor beta chain was recovered during a study of human T cells and chemical hapten exposure. Study as a whole: There were per-sample TCR yield variations, arising mainly from small pooled library volume differences.

About this clonotype itself: At one end, the junction sequence differs from germline, possibly due to a read error.

Time point defined: patch test 3, about 24 weeks after DPC sensitization. Described treatment: therapeutic diphenylcyclopropenone sensitization with weekly scalp DPC. Total RNA was isolated from whole blood that had not been fractionated. TCRdb re-derived calls from the RACE reads in MiXCR, one entry per CDR3 protein. The repertoire holds 80,000 to 100,000 distinct CDR3 sequences, with less than 35% as singletons. The sequencing used whole blood, collected in connection with sensitization to the hapten diphenylcyclopropenone (DPC). This clonotype was obtained from a man aged 35-49 years with alopecia areata. Some clones in this sample may be carry-over from other donors' samples.

CDR3 sequence (DNA): TGTGCCAGCAGTGAAGGGGGGACAGGGGGCAACGTCCTGACTTTC. It translates to CASSEGGTGGNVLTF. The chain carries TRBV2 and TRBJ2-6; 11 nucleotides agree with TRBD1. Germline V gene lookup returns CDR1 SNHLY and CDR2 FYNNEI. The CDR3 contains 15 residues. Variable domain in full (rest from reference TRBV2 and TRBJ2-6): EPEVTQTPSHQVTQMGQEVILRCVPISNHLYFYWYRQILGQKVEFLVSFYNNEISEKSEIFDDQFSVERPDGSNFTLKIRSTKLEDSAMYFCASSEGGTGGNVLTFGAGSRLTVL.